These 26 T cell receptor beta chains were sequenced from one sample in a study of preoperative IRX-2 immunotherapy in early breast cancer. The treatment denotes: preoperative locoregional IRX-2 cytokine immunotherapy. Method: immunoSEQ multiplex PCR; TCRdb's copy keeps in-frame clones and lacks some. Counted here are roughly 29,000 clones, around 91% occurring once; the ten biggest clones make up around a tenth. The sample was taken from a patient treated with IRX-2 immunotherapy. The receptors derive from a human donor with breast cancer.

The CDR3 DNA sequence: TGTGCCAGCAGCCCGAGGACAGGGAACGCTTACGAGCAGTACTTC. This sequence encodes CASSPRTGNAYEQYF. This chain connects TRBV7-8 to TRBJ2-7; 8 nucleotides line up with TRBD1. This CDR3 contains 15 residues. With V trimmed by 5 bases and J by 4 bases, 10 bases remained unmatched. In germline, CDR1 is SGHVS, CDR2 FQNEAQ.

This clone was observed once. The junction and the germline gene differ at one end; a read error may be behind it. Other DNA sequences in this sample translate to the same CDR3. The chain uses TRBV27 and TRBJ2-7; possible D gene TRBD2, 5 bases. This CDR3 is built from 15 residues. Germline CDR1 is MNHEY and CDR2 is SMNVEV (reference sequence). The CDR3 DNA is TGTGCTAGCAGTTTTGGCGGGCTCCCATTAGGGGAGCAGTACTTC. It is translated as CASSFGGLPLGEQYF.

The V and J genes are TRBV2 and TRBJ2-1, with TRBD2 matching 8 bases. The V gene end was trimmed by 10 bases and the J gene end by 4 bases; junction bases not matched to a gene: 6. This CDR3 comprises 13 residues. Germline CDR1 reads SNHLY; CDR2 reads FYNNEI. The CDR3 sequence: CAISSGRYNEQFF. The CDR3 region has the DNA TGTGCCATCTCTAGCGGGCGATACAATGAGCAGTTCTTC. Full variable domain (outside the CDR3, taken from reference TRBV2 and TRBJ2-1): EPEVTQTPSHQVTQMGQEVILRCVPISNHLYFYWYRQILGQKVEFLVSFYNNEISEKSEIFDDQFSVERPDGSNFTLKIRSTKLEDSAMYFCAISSGRYNEQFFGPGTRLTVL.

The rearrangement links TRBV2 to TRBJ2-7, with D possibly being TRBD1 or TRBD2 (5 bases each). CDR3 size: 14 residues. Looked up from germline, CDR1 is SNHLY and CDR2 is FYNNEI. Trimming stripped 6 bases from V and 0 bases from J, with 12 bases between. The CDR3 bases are TGTGCCAGCAGCGCCGGGACCTTCTCCTACGAGCAGTACTTC. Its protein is CASSAGTFSYEQYF.

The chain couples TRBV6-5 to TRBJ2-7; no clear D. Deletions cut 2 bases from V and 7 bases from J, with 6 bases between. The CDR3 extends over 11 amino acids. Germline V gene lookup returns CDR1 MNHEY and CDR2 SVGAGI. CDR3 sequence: CASSYGVEQYF. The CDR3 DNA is TGTGCCAGCAGTTACGGAGTGGAGCAGTACTTC.

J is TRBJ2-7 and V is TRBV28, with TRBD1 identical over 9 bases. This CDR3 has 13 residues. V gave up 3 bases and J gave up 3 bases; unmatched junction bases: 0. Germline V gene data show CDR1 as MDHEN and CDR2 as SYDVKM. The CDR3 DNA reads TGTGCCAGCAGTTTGACAGGGGGCTACGAGCAGTACTTC. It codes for CASSLTGGYEQYF.

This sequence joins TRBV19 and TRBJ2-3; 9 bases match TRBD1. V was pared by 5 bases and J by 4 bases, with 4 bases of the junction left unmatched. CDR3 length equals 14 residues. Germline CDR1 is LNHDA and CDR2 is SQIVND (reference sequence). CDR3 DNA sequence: TGTGCCAGTAGTGCCCGGACAGGGGCAGATACGCAGTATTTT. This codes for CASSARTGADTQYF.

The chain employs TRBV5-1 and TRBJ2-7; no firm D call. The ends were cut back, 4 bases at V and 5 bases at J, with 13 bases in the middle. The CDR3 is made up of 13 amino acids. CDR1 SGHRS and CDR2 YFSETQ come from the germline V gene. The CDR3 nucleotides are TGCGCCAGCAGCGATGGCTGGGCCGACGAGCAGTACTTC. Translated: CASSDGWADEQYF. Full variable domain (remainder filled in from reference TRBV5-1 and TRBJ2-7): KAGVTQTPRYLIKTRGQQVTLSCSPISGHRSVSWYQQTPGQGLQFLFEYFSETQRNKGNFPGRFSGRQFSNSRSEMNVSTLELGDSALYLCASSDGWADEQYFGPGTRLTVT.

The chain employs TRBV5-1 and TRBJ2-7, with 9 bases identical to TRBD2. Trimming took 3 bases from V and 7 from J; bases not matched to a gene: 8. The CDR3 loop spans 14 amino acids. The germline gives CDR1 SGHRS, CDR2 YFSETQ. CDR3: CASSWTAGGQEQYF. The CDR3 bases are TGCGCCAGCAGCTGGACGGCGGGGGGGCAGGAGCAGTACTTC. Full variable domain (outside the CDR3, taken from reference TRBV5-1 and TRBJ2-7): KAGVTQTPRYLIKTRGQQVTLSCSPISGHRSVSWYQQTPGQGLQFLFEYFSETQRNKGNFPGRFSGRQFSNSRSEMNVSTLELGDSALYLCASSWTAGGQEQYFGPGTRLTVT.

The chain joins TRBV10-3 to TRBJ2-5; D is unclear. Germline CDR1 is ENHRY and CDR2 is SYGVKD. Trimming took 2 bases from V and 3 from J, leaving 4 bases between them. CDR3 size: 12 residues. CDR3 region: CAISEPKETQYF. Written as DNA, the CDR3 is TGTGCCATCAGTGAGCCGAAAGAGACCCAGTACTTC.

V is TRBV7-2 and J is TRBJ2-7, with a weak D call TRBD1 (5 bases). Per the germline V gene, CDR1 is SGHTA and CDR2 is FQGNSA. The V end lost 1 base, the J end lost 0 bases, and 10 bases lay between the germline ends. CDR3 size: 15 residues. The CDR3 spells CASSLVDNDSYEQYF. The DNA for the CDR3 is TGTGCCAGCAGCTTAGTGGACAATGACTCCTACGAGCAGTACTTC.

CDR3 sequence (DNA): TGTGCCAGCACCTCGACTAGCGGGAGGGCGCGGGAGCAGTACTTC. Translating it yields CASTSTSGRAREQYF. The V gene is TRBV27, the J gene TRBJ2-7; 14 nucleotides align to TRBD2. The germline V gene has CDR1 MNHEY and CDR2 SMNVEV (reference sequence). Trimming at V came to 7 bases and at J to 7 bases, leaving 9 bases not matched to a gene. The CDR3 consists of 15 residues.

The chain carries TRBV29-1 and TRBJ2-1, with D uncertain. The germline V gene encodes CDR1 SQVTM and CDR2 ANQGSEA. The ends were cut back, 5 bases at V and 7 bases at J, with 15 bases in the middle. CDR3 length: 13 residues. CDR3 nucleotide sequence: TGCAGCGTTTACCCACGCCAAGGGAATGAGCAGTTCTTC. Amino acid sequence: CSVYPRQGNEQFF.

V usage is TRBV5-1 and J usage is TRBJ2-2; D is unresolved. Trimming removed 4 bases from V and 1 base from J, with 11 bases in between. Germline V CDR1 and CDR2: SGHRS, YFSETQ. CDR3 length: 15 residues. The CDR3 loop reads CASSRQSVNTGELFF. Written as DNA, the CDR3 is TGCGCCAGCAGCCGTCAGTCTGTGAACACCGGGGAGCTGTTTTTT.

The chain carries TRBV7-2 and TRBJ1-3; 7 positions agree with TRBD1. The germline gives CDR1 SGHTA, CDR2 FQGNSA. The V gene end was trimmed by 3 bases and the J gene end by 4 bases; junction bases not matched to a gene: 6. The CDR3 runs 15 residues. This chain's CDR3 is CASSLDRLVGNTIYF. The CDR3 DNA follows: TGTGCCAGCAGCTTGGACAGGCTCGTCGGAAACACCATATATTTT.

CDR3 sequence reads: CASRDKEAGGTEAFF. In nucleotides, the CDR3 is TGTGCCAGCAGGGACAAAGAGGCAGGGGGAACTGAAGCTTTCTTT. The rearrangement joins TRBV6-4 to TRBJ1-1, with 7 bases matching TRBD1. This CDR3 is built from 15 residues. V lost 6 bases to trimming and J lost 5 bases; unmatched junction nucleotides: 12. The germline V gene encodes CDR1 MRHNA and CDR2 SNTAGT.

The CDR3 region is CASRSQEGPYEQYF. Here the CDR3 DNA reads TGCGCCAGCAGGTCCCAGGAGGGCCCATACGAGCAGTACTTC. This chain connects TRBV5-1 to TRBJ2-7; TRBD2 might be the D (6 bases). Trimming removed 5 bases from V and 4 bases from J, with 16 bases in between. CDR1 is SGHRS, CDR2 YFSETQ, per germline. The CDR3 is made up of 14 amino acids.

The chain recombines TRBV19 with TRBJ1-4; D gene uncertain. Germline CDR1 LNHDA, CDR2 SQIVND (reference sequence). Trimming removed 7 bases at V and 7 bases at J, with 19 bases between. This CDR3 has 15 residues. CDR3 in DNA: TGTGCCAGTACTATCCGGCATCTCCCTTCTGAAAAACTGTTTTTT. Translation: CASTIRHLPSEKLFF.

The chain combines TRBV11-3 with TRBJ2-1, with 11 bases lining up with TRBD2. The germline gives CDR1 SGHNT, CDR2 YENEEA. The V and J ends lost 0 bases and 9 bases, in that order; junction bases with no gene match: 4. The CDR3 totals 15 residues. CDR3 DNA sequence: TGTGCCAGCAGCTTAGATAGCGGGAGGGCCCGTGAGCAGTTCTTC. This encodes CASSLDSGRAREQFF.

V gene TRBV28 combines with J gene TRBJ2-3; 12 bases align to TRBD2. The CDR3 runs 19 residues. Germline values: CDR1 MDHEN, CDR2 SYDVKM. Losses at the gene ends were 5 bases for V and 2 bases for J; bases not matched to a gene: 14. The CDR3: CASSKLAGGPDTSTDTQYF. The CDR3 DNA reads TGTGCCAGCAGTAAGCTAGCGGGAGGGCCTGACACCTCCACAGATACGCAGTATTTT.

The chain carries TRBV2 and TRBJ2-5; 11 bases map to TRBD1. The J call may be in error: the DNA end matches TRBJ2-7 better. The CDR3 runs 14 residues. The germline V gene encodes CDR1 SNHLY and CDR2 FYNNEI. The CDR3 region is CASTKGQGAYEQYF. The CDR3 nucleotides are TGTGCCAGCACCAAGGGACAGGGGGCCTACGAGCAGTACTTC.

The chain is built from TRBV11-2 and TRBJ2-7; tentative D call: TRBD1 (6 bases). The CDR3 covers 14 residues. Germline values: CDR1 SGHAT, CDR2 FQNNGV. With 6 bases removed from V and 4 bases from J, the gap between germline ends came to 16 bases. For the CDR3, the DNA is TGTGCCAGCAGGCGAGGGGGACAAGGGTACGAGCAGTACTTC. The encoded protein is CASRRGGQGYEQYF.

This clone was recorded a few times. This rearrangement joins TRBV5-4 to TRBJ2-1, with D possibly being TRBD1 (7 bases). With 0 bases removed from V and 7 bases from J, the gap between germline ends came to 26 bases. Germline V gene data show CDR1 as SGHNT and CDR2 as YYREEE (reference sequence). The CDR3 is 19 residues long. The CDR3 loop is CASSLAGTAFTEGFNEQFF. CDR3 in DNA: TGTGCCAGCAGCTTGGCCGGGACAGCCTTTACGGAGGGTTTTAATGAGCAGTTCTTC.

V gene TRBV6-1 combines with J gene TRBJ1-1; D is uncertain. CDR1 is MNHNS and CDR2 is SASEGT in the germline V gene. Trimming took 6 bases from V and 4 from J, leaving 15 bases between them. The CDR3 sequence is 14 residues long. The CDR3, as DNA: TGTGCCAGCAGCGCAATTGGGGTGAGCACTGAAGCTTTCTTT. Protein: CASSAIGVSTEAFF.

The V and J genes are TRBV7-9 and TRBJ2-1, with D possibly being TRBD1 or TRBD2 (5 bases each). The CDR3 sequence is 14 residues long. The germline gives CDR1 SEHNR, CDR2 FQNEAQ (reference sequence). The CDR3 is CATERGVRGNEQFF. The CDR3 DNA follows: TGTGCGACCGAAAGGGGTGTTCGGGGCAATGAGCAGTTCTTC. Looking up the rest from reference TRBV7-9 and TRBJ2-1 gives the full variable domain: DTGVSQNPRHKITKRGQNVTFRCDPISEHNRLYWYRQTLGQGPEFLTYFQNEAQLEKSRLLSDRFSAERPKGSFSTLEIQRTEQGDSAMYLCATERGVRGNEQFFGPGTRLTVL.

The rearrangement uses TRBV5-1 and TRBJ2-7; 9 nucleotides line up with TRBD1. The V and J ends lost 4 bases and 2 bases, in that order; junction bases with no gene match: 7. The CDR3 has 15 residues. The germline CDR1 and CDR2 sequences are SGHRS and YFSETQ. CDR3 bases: TGCGCCAGCAGCCCACGGACAGGGGACACCTACGAGCAGTACTTC. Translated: CASSPRTGDTYEQYF.